This TCR beta chain was captured in a study of blood T cell repertoires in COVID-19. The overall study: COVID-19 samples from acute and convalescent phases originated in the United States, Italy and Spain.

Measured with immunoSEQ multiplex PCR; TCRdb has only the in-frame clones, and not every one. There are under 45,000 clones in the sample; about 86% occur only once, and about 45% lies in the top ten. V gave up 0 bases and J gave up 3 bases; unmatched junction bases: 6. CDR3 length: 16 residues. The germline CDR1 and CDR2 sequences are LGHDT and YNNKEL (reference sequence). The sequencing input was peripheral blood. This TCR was sampled from a human donor in a cohort sampled during active COVID-19. The rearrangement uses TRBV3-1 (or the pseudogene TRBV3-2) and TRBJ2-7, with 9 nucleotides matching TRBD1. The CDR3 reads CASSQDYTGGGYEQYF. DNA of the CDR3: TGTGCCAGCAGCCAAGACTACACAGGGGGCGGCTACGAGCAGTACTTC.